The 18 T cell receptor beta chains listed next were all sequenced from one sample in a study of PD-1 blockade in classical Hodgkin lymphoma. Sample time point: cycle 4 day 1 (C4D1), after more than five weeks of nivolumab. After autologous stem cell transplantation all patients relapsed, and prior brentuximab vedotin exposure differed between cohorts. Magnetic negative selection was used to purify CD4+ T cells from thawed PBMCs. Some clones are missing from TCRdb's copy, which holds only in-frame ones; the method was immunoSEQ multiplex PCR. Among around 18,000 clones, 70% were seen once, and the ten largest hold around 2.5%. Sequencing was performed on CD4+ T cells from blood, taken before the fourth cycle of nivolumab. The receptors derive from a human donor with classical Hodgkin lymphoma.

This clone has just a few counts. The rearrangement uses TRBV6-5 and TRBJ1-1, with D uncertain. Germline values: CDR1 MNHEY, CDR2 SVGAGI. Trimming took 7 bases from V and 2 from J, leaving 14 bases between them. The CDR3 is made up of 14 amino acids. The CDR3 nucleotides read TGTGCCAGCACCCCAGCCCCCGGTAACACTGAAGCTTTCTTT. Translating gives CASTPAPGNTEAFF.

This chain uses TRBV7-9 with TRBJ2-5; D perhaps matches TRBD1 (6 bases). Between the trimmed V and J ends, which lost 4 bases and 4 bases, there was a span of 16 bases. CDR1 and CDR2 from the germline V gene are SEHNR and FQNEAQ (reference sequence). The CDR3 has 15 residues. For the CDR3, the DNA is TGTGCCAGCAGCTCCAAACAGGGTTTGTTAGAGACCCAGTACTTC. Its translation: CASSSKQGLLETQYF.

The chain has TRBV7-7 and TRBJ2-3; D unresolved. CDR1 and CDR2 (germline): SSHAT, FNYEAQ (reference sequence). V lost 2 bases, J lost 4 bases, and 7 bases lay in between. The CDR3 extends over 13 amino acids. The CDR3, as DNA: TGTGCCAGCAGCTTACAATGGGCAGATACGCAGTATTTT. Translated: CASSLQWADTQYF.

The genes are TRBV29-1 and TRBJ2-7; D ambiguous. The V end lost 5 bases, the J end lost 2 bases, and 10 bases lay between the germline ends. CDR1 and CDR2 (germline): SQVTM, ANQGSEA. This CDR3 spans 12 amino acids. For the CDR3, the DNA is TGCAGCGTTCGCCTGGGCGCCTACGAGCAGTACTTC. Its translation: CSVRLGAYEQYF.

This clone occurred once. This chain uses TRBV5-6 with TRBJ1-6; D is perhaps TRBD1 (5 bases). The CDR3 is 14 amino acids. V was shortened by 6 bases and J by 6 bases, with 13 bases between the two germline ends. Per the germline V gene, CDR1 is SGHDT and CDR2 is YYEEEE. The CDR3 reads CASNRGSLNSPLHF. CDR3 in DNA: TGTGCCAGCAATAGGGGATCCCTTAATTCACCCCTCCACTTT.

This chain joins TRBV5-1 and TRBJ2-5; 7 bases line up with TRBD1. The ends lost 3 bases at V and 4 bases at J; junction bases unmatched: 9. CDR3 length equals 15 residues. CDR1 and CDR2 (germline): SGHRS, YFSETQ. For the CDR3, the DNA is TGCGCCAGCAGCTCAGGGACAGCCAAGGGAGAGACCCAGTACTTC. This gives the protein CASSSGTAKGETQYF.

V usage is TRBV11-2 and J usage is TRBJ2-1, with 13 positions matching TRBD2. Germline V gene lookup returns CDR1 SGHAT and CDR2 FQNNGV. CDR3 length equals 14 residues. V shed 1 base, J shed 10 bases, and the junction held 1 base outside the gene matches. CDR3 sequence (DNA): TGTGCCAGCAGCTTAGGACTAGCGGGAGGAGAGCAGTTCTTC. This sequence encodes CASSLGLAGGEQFF.

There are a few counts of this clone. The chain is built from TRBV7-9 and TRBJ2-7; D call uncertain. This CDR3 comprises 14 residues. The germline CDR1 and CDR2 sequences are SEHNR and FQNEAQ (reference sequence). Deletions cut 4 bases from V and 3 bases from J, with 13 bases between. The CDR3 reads CASSSRWADYEQYF. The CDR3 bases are TGTGCCAGCAGCTCCCGCTGGGCAGACTACGAGCAGTACTTC. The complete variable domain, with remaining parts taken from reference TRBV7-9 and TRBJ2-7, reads DTGVSQNPRHKITKRGQNVTFRCDPISEHNRLYWYRQTLGQGPEFLTYFQNEAQLEKSRLLSDRFSAERPKGSFSTLEIQRTEQGDSAMYLCASSSRWADYEQYFGPGTRLTVT.

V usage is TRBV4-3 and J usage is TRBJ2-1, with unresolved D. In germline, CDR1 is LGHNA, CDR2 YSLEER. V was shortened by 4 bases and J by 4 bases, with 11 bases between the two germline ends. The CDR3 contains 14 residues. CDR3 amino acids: CASSPQLAYNEQFF. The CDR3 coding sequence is TGCGCCAGCAGCCCGCAATTAGCATACAATGAGCAGTTCTTC.

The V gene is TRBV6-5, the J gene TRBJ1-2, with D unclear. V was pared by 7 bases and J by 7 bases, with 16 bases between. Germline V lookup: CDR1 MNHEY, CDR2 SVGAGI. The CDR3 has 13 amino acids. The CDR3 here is CASKLLSTSGYTF. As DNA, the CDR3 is TGTGCCAGCAAACTTCTTTCGACTAGTGGCTACACCTTC.

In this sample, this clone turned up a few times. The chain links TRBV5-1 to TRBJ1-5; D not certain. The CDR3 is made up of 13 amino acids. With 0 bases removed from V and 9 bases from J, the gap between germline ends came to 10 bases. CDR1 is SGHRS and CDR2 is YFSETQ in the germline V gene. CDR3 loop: CASSLGATGPQHF. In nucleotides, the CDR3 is TGCGCCAGCAGCTTGGGGGCTACCGGGCCCCAGCATTTT.

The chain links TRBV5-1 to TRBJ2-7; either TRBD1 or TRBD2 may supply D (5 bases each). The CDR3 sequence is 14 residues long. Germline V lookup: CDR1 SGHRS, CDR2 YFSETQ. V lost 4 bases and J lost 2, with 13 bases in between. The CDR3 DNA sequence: TGCGCCAGCAGCGGGGACGGTAACACCTACGAGCAGTACTTC. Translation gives CASSGDGNTYEQYF.

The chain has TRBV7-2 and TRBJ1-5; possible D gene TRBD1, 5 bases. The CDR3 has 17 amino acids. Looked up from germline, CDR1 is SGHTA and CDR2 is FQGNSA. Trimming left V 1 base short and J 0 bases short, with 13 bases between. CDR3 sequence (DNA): TGTGCCAGCAGCTTAGTGGGGGGAGGGATTAGCAATCAGCCCCAGCATTTT. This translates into CASSLVGGGISNQPQHF.

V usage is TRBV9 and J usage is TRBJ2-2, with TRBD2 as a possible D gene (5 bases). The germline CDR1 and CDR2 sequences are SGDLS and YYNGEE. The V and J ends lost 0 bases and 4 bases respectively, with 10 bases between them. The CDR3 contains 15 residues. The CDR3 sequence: CASSVGRVGTGELFF. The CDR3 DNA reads TGTGCCAGCAGCGTAGGGCGGGTCGGCACCGGGGAGCTGTTTTTT.

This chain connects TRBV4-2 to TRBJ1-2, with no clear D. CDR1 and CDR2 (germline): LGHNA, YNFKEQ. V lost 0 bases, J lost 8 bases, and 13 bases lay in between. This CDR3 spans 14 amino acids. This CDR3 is CASSQDLGLWGYTF. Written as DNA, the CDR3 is TGTGCCAGCAGCCAAGATCTGGGTTTGTGGGGCTACACCTTC.

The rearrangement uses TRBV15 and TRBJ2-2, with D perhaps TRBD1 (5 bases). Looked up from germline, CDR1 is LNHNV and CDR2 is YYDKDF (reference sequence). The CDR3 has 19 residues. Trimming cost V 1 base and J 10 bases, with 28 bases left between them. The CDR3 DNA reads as TGTGCCACCAGCAGAGGATCAAGGGGCGGTCCTCCTACTCACCTGGAGCTGTTTTTT. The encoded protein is CATSRGSRGGPPTHLELFF.

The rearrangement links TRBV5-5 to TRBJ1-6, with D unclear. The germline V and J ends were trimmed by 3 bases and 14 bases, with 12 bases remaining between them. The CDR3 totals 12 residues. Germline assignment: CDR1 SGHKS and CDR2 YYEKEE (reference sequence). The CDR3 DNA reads TGTGCCAGCAGCTCGGACGGAAGATCCCTCCACTTT. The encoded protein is CASSSDGRSLHF.

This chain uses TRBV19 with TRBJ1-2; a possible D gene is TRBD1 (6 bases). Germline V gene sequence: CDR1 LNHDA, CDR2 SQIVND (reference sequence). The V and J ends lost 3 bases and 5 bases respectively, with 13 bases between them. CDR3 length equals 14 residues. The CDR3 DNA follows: TGTGCCAGTAGTATTGGGGGCGGGCTTTATGGCTACACCTTC. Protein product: CASSIGGGLYGYTF.